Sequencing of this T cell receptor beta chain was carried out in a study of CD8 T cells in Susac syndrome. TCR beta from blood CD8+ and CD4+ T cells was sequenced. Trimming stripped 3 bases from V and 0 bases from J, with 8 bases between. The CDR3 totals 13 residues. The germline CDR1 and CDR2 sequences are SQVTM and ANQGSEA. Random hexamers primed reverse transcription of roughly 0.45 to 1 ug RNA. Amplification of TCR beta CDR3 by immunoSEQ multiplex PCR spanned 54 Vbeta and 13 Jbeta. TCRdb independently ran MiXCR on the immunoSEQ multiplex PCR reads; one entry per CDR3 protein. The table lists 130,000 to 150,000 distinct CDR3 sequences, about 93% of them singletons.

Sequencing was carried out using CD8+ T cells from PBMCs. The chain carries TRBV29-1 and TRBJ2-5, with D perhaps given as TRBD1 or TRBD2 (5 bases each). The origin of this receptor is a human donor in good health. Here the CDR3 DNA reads TGCAGCGTTGATGGGGGAAACCAAGAGACCCAGTACTTC. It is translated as CSVDGGNQETQYF.